The entry below gives a single TCR beta chain sequence along with its context. This specimen comes from a study of T-cell memory formation after mild COVID-19. V lost 1 base to trimming and J lost 4 bases; unmatched junction nucleotides: 9. Germline values: CDR1 LGHNA, CDR2 YNFKEQ. The CDR3 consists of 17 residues. A single record per CDR3 protein comes from TCRdb applying MiXCR to the 5' RACE reads. The sample holds 200,000 to 250,000 distinct CDR3 sequences, about a sixth seen once. Material: PBMCs or a T cell subset sorted from them (not recorded which). The receptor was derived from a man younger than 30 who had mild COVID-19 (a few samples of this study predate the infection). Cell type and time point are not known. This chain connects TRBV4-2 to TRBJ2-2, with 7 positions matching TRBD2. For the CDR3, the DNA is TGTGCCAGCAGCCAAGGGGAGGCTAGCGGTTTCACCGGGGAGCTGTTTTTT. Encoded protein: CASSQGEASGFTGELFF.